This T cell receptor beta chain was observed in a study of identical twins. The study's findings and limits: Out-of-frame TCR alpha sharing observed in monozygotic twins exceeded model estimates. Invariant populations such as MAIT and iNKT cells could partly muddle zero-insertion analyses.

In TCRdb, the 5' RACE reads were re-called with MiXCR into one record per CDR3 protein. The table has a few hundred thousand distinct CDR3 sequences, 8% to 11% seen once. This clonotype was found many times. The antigen is unknown. Sequenced sample: memory T cells sorted from blood. This TCR was recovered from a man aged 50-59 years in good health.

This CDR3 is CAPWVEYF. Here the CDR3 DNA reads TGTGCCCCCTGGGTGGAGTACTTC. V gene TRBV27 combines with J gene TRBJ2-7; D not resolved. The ends were cut back, 11 bases at V and 11 bases at J, with 10 bases in the middle. This CDR3 comprises 8 residues. In germline, CDR1 is MNHEY, CDR2 SMNVEV (reference sequence).